These 31 T cell receptor beta chains were sequenced from one sample in a study of shared clonotypes between healthy human individuals. Repertoires were generated with immunoSEQ multiplex PCR, while TCRdb's copy carries only in-frame clones and drops some. The sample lists fewer than 1.8 million clones; just under 99% were seen once. The sequenced sample consisted of naive CD4+ T cells sorted from blood. Subset meaning: CD45RA+ positively selected. The receptors here all came from a man younger than 40 in good health.

This clone appeared once. This sample also contains other DNA sequences that code for the same CDR3. The J gene is TRBJ2-1, the V gene TRBV29-1; D call uncertain. The CDR3 spans 12 residues. V gave up 4 bases and J gave up 0 bases, with 4 bases separating them. Germline V CDR1 and CDR2: SQVTM, ANQGSEA. The CDR3 DNA follows: TGCAGCGTTGCTGGCTCCTACAATGAGCAGTTCTTC. Translation gives CSVAGSYNEQFF.

The chain links TRBV4-2 to TRBJ2-7; 7 bases agree with TRBD1. V gave up 1 base and J gave up 3 bases; unmatched junction bases: 6. CDR1 and CDR2 (germline): LGHNA, YNFKEQ. The CDR3 totals 15 residues. For the CDR3, the DNA is TGTGCCAGCAGCCAAGGCAGACAGGGTGTCTACGAGCAGTACTTC. It encodes CASSQGRQGVYEQYF.

The V and J genes are TRBV2 and TRBJ2-3; 7 nucleotides align to TRBD2. The CDR3 contains 15 residues. Germline lookup yields CDR1 SNHLY and CDR2 FYNNEI. The junction had 4 bases not matched to a gene; V was cut back by 0 bases and J by 4 bases. DNA of the CDR3: TGTGCCAGCAGTGAAGCGCTTCGGGGGGCAGATACGCAGTATTTT. Protein product: CASSEALRGADTQYF.

The chain employs TRBV9 and TRBJ2-5, with TRBD1 as a possible D gene (6 bases). The CDR3 is 13 amino acids. Germline V lookup: CDR1 SGDLS, CDR2 YYNGEE. Trimming pared 4 bases from V and 5 bases from J, leaving 12 bases between. CDR3 in DNA: TGTGCCAGCAGCCCCAGGGGCGGGGAGACCCAGTACTTC. Amino acid sequence: CASSPRGGETQYF.

A single count supports this clone. The chain employs TRBV9 and TRBJ2-1; 8 bases agree with TRBD2. The ends lost 4 bases at V and 4 bases at J; junction bases unmatched: 10. This CDR3 region has 16 residues. Per the germline V gene, CDR1 is SGDLS and CDR2 is YYNGEE. Here the CDR3 DNA reads TGTGCCAGCAGCACCCGAGCGGGAGTGGGGTACAATGAGCAGTTCTTC. Translating gives CASSTRAGVGYNEQFF.

The CDR3 is CASSLVLGEAFF. The CDR3 region has the DNA TGTGCCAGCAGCTTAGTGTTGGGTGAAGCTTTCTTT. The J gene is TRBJ1-1, the V gene TRBV7-9, with D unresolved. The germline V gene has CDR1 SEHNR and CDR2 FQNEAQ (reference sequence). The CDR3 is 12 residues long. Trimming removed 1 base from V and 7 bases from J, with 7 bases in between.

A single count supports this clone. The V and J genes are TRBV18 and TRBJ2-1; D could derive from TRBD1 or TRBD2 (6 bases each). The CDR3 runs to 15 residues. V lost 5 bases to trimming and J lost 6 bases, with 17 bases between them. Germline V gene lookup returns CDR1 KGHSH and CDR2 LQKENI. The CDR3 region has the DNA TGTGCCAGCTCAACCAGTCCGGGGGCACCCAATGAGCAGTTCTTC. Residues: CASSTSPGAPNEQFF.

This chain links TRBV9 with TRBJ2-7; TRBD1 is a possible D gene (5 bases). The CDR3 sequence is 15 residues long. V was shortened by 0 bases and J by 2 bases, with 12 bases between the two germline ends. The germline V gene encodes CDR1 SGDLS and CDR2 YYNGEE. The CDR3 DNA is TGTGCCAGCAGCGTAGGTCCCAGGGCCACCTACGAGCAGTACTTC. Its protein product is CASSVGPRATYEQYF.

This chain joins TRBV11-2 and TRBJ2-7; D remains unclear. The CDR3 is 15 amino acids. The V end was cut by 6 bases, the J end by 6 bases, with 21 bases between. Per the germline V gene, CDR1 is SGHAT and CDR2 is FQNNGV. CDR3 amino acids: CASRLKGRESGEQYF. CDR3 in DNA: TGTGCCAGCAGGCTTAAGGGTAGGGAATCTGGCGAGCAGTACTTC.

The chain employs TRBV6-1 and TRBJ1-5; D not resolved. Germline V gene data show CDR1 as MNHNS and CDR2 as SASEGT. This CDR3 has 15 residues. V was shortened by 1 base and J by 0 bases, with 7 bases between the two germline ends. Written as DNA, the CDR3 is TGTGCCAGCAGTGAAGGGACGTATAGCAATCAGCCCCAGCATTTT. Translated, it gives CASSEGTYSNQPQHF.

The rearrangement uses TRBV5-1 and TRBJ2-3; 8 bases map to TRBD1. J was trimmed by 6 bases and V by 0 bases; bases with no gene match: 3. The CDR3 totals 14 residues. Germline V lookup: CDR1 SGHRS, CDR2 YFSETQ. The CDR3 DNA follows: TGCGCCAGCAGCTTGGGACAGGGGAAGGATACGCAGTATTTT. It codes for CASSLGQGKDTQYF.

V gene TRBV7-9 combines with J gene TRBJ2-2; D gene unclear. V lost 0 bases, J lost 3 bases, and 11 bases lay in between. CDR3 length: 16 residues. Looked up from germline, CDR1 is SEHNR and CDR2 is FQNEAQ (reference sequence). As DNA, the CDR3 is TGTGCCAGCAGCTTAGCTTTTATAAGATACACCGGGGAGCTGTTTTTT. This gives the protein CASSLAFIRYTGELFF.

CDR3 protein: CASTTNRRGDRNTDTQYF. The CDR3 DNA is TGTGCCAGCACTACGAACCGTAGGGGGGACAGGAACACAGATACGCAGTATTTT. The chain couples TRBV2 to TRBJ2-3, with 8 bases fitting TRBD1. There are 18 residues in the CDR3. V gave up 7 bases and J gave up 2 bases; unmatched junction bases: 17. CDR1 and CDR2 from the germline V gene are SNHLY and FYNNEI.

The J gene is TRBJ1-5, the V gene TRBV18; possibly TRBD1 for D (6 bases). CDR1 and CDR2 (germline): KGHSH, LQKENI. Trimming left V 2 bases short and J 3 bases short, with 11 bases between. This CDR3 comprises 15 residues. Here the CDR3 DNA reads TGTGCCAGCTCACCAGGTACAGGGTTCAATCAGCCCCAGCATTTT. This translates into CASSPGTGFNQPQHF.

The rearrangement uses TRBV7-2 and TRBJ2-3; D is unclear. V lost 3 bases and J lost 2, with 12 bases in between. The CDR3 length is 15 residues. Germline V gives CDR1 SGHTA, CDR2 FQGNSA. CDR3 residues: CASSLGPGITDTQYF. CDR3 sequence (DNA): TGTGCCAGCAGCTTGGGTCCCGGAATCACAGATACGCAGTATTTT.

The chain joins TRBV4-1 to TRBJ2-1, with 10 bases aligning to TRBD2. The germline gives CDR1 MGHRA, CDR2 YSYEKL. The CDR3 extends over 18 amino acids. V dropped 3 bases and J dropped 5; count of bases not matched to a gene: 13. As DNA, the CDR3 is TGCGCCAGCAGCCAGCCCAGCGGGAGGGCCTTATTCGACAATGAGCAGTTCTTC. This translates into CASSQPSGRALFDNEQFF.

With respect to this clone: The same CDR3 arises from other DNA sequences in this sample as well. The V gene is TRBV6-1, the J gene TRBJ1-3; no clear D. Deletions cut 6 bases from V and 1 base from J, with 7 bases between. The CDR3 contains 13 residues. Germline lookup yields CDR1 MNHNS and CDR2 SASEGT. This CDR3 is CASSDGSGNTIYF. DNA for the CDR3: TGTGCCAGCAGCGACGGGTCTGGAAACACCATATATTTT.

This clone was recorded only once. Other DNA sequences in the sample encode the same CDR3. The chain joins TRBV11-2 to TRBJ2-3; D is ambiguous. The CDR3 runs to 12 residues. The V end lost 5 bases, the J end lost 6 bases, and 9 bases lay between the germline ends. Germline assignment: CDR1 SGHAT and CDR2 FQNNGV. As DNA, the CDR3 is TGTGCCAGCAGCCCTACTACGGATACGCAGTATTTT. Protein sequence: CASSPTTDTQYF.

The chain is built from TRBV5-4 and TRBJ2-1; a weak D match, TRBD1 (7 bases). With 6 bases removed from V and 9 bases from J, the gap between germline ends came to 13 bases. CDR3 length equals 12 residues. CDR1 SGHNT and CDR2 YYREEE come from the germline V gene (reference sequence). Here the CDR3 reads CASTTQGGEQFF. CDR3 sequence (DNA): TGTGCCAGCACCACGCAGGGGGGTGAGCAGTTCTTC.

The chain joins TRBV29-1 to TRBJ2-2; 7 bases line up with TRBD1. Per the germline V gene, CDR1 is SQVTM and CDR2 is ANQGSEA. The V segment lost 7 bases and the J segment 5 bases; nucleotides outside the gene matches: 4. There are 12 residues in the CDR3. Here the CDR3 reads CSGNRGTGELFF. Here the CDR3 DNA reads TGCAGCGGCAACAGGGGTACCGGGGAGCTGTTTTTT.

V gene TRBV27 combines with J gene TRBJ2-1; 8 bases are shared with TRBD1. Germline values: CDR1 MNHEY, CDR2 SMNVEV (reference sequence). With 6 bases clipped from V and 4 bases from J, the junction kept 11 bases outside the gene matches. This CDR3 is 16 amino acids long. The CDR3 protein is CASSSASGGDYNEQFF. The CDR3 DNA follows: TGTGCCAGCAGCTCGGCCTCAGGGGGCGATTACAATGAGCAGTTCTTC.

The chain links TRBV7-3 to TRBJ2-7; TRBD2 aligns across 11 bases. The germline V gene encodes CDR1 SGHTA and CDR2 FQGTGA. V gave up 5 bases and J gave up 3 bases; unmatched junction bases: 6. The CDR3 covers 15 residues. The DNA of the CDR3 is TGTGCCAGCAGCCTACTCGGGACTAGCGGCTACGAGCAGTACTTC. Residues: CASSLLGTSGYEQYF.

J is TRBJ1-1 and V is TRBV30; unclear D gene. Trimming cost V 5 bases and J 0 bases, with 16 bases left between them. The CDR3 is made up of 15 amino acids. Looked up from germline, CDR1 is GTSNPN and CDR2 is SVGIG (reference sequence). The CDR3 DNA follows: TGTGCCTGGTCGTCCTGGTCGGGCATGAACACTGAAGCTTTCTTT. As protein: CAWSSWSGMNTEAFF.

The chain couples TRBV19 to TRBJ1-1, with D tentatively TRBD1 (5 bases). Trimming removed 0 bases from V and 11 bases from J, with 13 bases in between. The CDR3 contains 13 residues. Germline CDR1 is LNHDA and CDR2 is SQIVND (reference sequence). CDR3 coding DNA: TGTGCCAGTAGTATAGACCCTCCAGGGTCGGCTTTCTTT. It specifies CASSIDPPGSAFF.

The chain joins TRBV5-8 to TRBJ1-4, with D perhaps matching TRBD1 (5 bases). With 3 bases removed from V and 14 bases from J, the gap between germline ends came to 17 bases. CDR1 and CDR2 (germline): SGHTS, YDEGEE. CDR3 length: 13 residues. Written as DNA, the CDR3 is TGTGCCAGCAGCTGGGACCGGGAGGACCGGCTGTTTTTT. Its translation is CASSWDREDRLFF.

The chain employs TRBV7-2 and TRBJ2-2; 8 bases map to TRBD1. CDR1 is SGHTA, CDR2 FQGNSA, per germline. After removal of 5 bases from V and 1 base from J, the junction contained 3 bases not matched to a gene. This CDR3 comprises 15 residues. The CDR3 loop is CASSQDRGNTGELFF. The CDR3, as DNA: TGTGCCAGCAGCCAAGACAGGGGGAACACCGGGGAGCTGTTTTTT.

The V and J genes are TRBV2 and TRBJ1-2, with D perhaps matching TRBD1 (6 bases). This CDR3 comprises 14 residues. Germline V gives CDR1 SNHLY, CDR2 FYNNEI. Trimming pared 6 bases from V and 8 bases from J, leaving 19 bases between. The CDR3 protein is CASRLGQPKGGYTF. CDR3 bases: TGTGCCAGCAGGCTTGGACAGCCAAAAGGGGGCTACACCTTC.

The V call is TRBV10-1, the J call TRBJ1-2; the match to TRBD1 covers 7 bases. Germline assignment: CDR1 WNHNN and CDR2 SYGVQD (reference sequence). The CDR3 runs 13 residues. V shed 5 bases and J 2 bases; nucleotides not matched to a gene: 2. The CDR3 loop is CASSKTGNYGYTF. The DNA of the CDR3 is TGCGCCAGCAGTAAGACAGGGAACTATGGCTACACCTTC.

The chain links TRBV28 to TRBJ1-2, with D possibly TRBD1 on 5 matching bases. Germline CDR1 and CDR2: MDHEN and SYDVKM. V lost 4 bases and J lost 8, with 29 bases in between. The CDR3 consists of 18 residues. This chain's CDR3 is CASSYPKPGTRVERGYTF. CDR3 DNA: TGTGCCAGCAGTTACCCGAAACCCGGGACCCGGGTGGAAAGGGGCTACACCTTC.

The chain employs TRBV11-3 and TRBJ2-5; TRBD1 matches at 7 bases. Per the germline V gene, CDR1 is SGHNT and CDR2 is YENEEA. V gave up 5 bases and J gave up 4 bases; unmatched junction bases: 4. This CDR3 spans 13 amino acids. The CDR3 region is CASSPGQVETQYF. CDR3 nucleotide sequence: TGTGCCAGCAGCCCCGGACAGGTAGAGACCCAGTACTTC.

The chain joins TRBV5-1 to TRBJ2-3; 14 positions agree with TRBD2. The CDR3 runs to 18 residues. J lost 3 bases, V lost 4 bases, and 10 bases had no gene match. Germline V lookup: CDR1 SGHRS, CDR2 YFSETQ. The CDR3 sequence is CASSPPLGTSGSTDTQYF. CDR3 nucleotides: TGCGCCAGCAGCCCCCCATTAGGGACTAGCGGGAGTACAGATACGCAGTATTTT.